A single sample is the source of the 21 T cell receptor beta chains below, sequenced in a study of identical twins. One entry per CDR3 protein, called by TCRdb with MiXCR from the 5' RACE reads. This table holds about 340,000 distinct CDR3 sequences, 7% to 9.5% found once. What was sequenced was naive T cells sorted from blood. These TCRs come from a woman in her forties or fifties in good health.

The gene calls are TRBV27 and TRBJ2-3; 9 nucleotides agree with TRBD2. This CDR3 region has 15 residues. The germline CDR1 and CDR2 sequences are MNHEY and SMNVEV (reference sequence). Unmatched junction bases numbered 8, after V lost 5 bases and J lost 5 bases. CDR3 sequence reads: CASSPRAGGIDTQYF. The CDR3 DNA reads as TGTGCCAGCAGTCCCCGAGCGGGAGGTATAGATACGCAGTATTTT.

This clonotype has just a few counts. The chain has TRBV20-1 and TRBJ2-7; perhaps TRBD1 as D (6 bases). The V end was cut by 4 bases, the J end by 0 bases, with 13 bases between. Looked up from germline, CDR1 is DFQATT and CDR2 is SNEGSKA (reference sequence). The CDR3 has 14 amino acids. DNA for the CDR3: TGCAGTGCTATCAACAGGGTTAGCTCCTACGAGCAGTACTTC. This gives the protein CSAINRVSSYEQYF.

This clonotype was found many times. The rearrangement uses TRBV24-1 and TRBJ2-1; no firm D call. CDR1 KGHDR and CDR2 SFDVKD come from the germline V gene. V lost 3 bases and J lost 8, with 10 bases in between. This CDR3 has 13 residues. CDR3 protein: CATSDTTKYEQFF. CDR3 nucleotides: TGTGCCACCAGTGATACGACCAAATATGAGCAGTTCTTC.

The V and J genes are TRBV7-9 and TRBJ2-3, with D possibly matching TRBD2 (5 bases). Germline V CDR1 and CDR2: SEHNR, FQNEAQ (reference sequence). The CDR3 extends over 16 amino acids. V dropped 2 bases and J dropped 8 bases, with 20 bases sitting between them. This CDR3 is CASSLSSASRHGTQYF. The CDR3 DNA is TGTGCCAGCAGCTTATCGTCGGCTAGCCGGCACGGTACGCAGTATTTT.

This clonotype was seen only a few times. CDR3: CASSFLSAEQFF. The CDR3 DNA reads as TGCGCCAGCAGCTTCCTGAGTGCTGAGCAGTTCTTC. The chain combines TRBV5-1 with TRBJ2-1; D is undetermined. V was clipped by 2 bases and J by 9 bases, with 9 bases between them. CDR3 length: 12 amino acids. Germline V lookup: CDR1 SGHRS, CDR2 YFSETQ.

This clonotype was counted a few times. This chain connects TRBV15 to TRBJ2-3; tentative D call: TRBD1 (6 bases). The length of the CDR3 is 15 residues. The V gene lost 5 bases and the J gene lost 0 bases, with 12 bases spanning the gap. Germline V gives CDR1 LNHNV, CDR2 YYDKDF (reference sequence). The CDR3 sequence is CATSLQGRSTDTQYF. CDR3 sequence (DNA): TGTGCCACCAGCTTACAGGGCCGTAGCACAGATACGCAGTATTTT.

This clonotype was recorded a few times. CDR3 nucleotide sequence: TGTGCCACCAGTGATTTGAAGGACCCCAGAGGGGACCAAGAGACCCAGTACTTC. Translation gives CATSDLKDPRGDQETQYF. The rearrangement uses TRBV24-1 and TRBJ2-5; D possibly matches TRBD1 or TRBD2 (5 bases each). This CDR3 has 18 amino acids. Trimming stripped 0 bases from V and 0 bases from J, with 16 bases between. Germline values: CDR1 KGHDR, CDR2 SFDVKD.

This clonotype was picked up many times. V gene TRBV12-3 or TRBV12-4 combines with J gene TRBJ2-1; 8 bases map to TRBD2. The V gene end was trimmed by 8 bases and the J gene end by 0 bases; junction bases not matched to a gene: 6. The CDR3 loop spans 15 amino acids. As DNA, the CDR3 is TGTGCCAGCCACCCGGGAGGGCGCTCCTACAATGAGCAGTTCTTC. Translation gives CASHPGGRSYNEQFF.

In its sample, this clonotype was seen many times. This chain joins TRBV10-2 and TRBJ2-5; D remains unclear. Germline-derived CDR1 and CDR2 are WSHSY and SAAADI. The length of the CDR3 is 12 residues. The ends were cut back, 8 bases at V and 1 base at J, with 8 bases in the middle. The CDR3, as DNA: TGCGCCAGCTCATGGGGCCAAGAGACCCAGTACTTC. It codes for CASSWGQETQYF.

This clonotype appeared a few times. This chain links TRBV6-5 with TRBJ2-7; 8 nucleotides agree with TRBD1. J was trimmed by 7 bases and V by 8 bases; bases with no gene match: 7. CDR3 length equals 12 residues. Germline CDR1 is MNHEY and CDR2 is SVGAGI. CDR3 amino acids: CASRRTGREQYF. CDR3 nucleotide sequence: TGTGCCAGCCGTCGGACAGGGAGGGAGCAGTACTTC.

V and J are TRBV7-9 and TRBJ2-7; TRBD2 matches 11 bases. V lost 6 bases and J lost 6; bases outside the gene matches: 13. CDR1 SEHNR and CDR2 FQNEAQ come from the germline V gene (reference sequence). The CDR3 has 16 residues. The CDR3 sequence is CASSFVVLAGDGEQYF. The CDR3, as DNA: TGTGCCAGCAGTTTCGTAGTACTAGCGGGAGATGGCGAGCAGTACTTC.

DNA of the CDR3: TGTGCCACCAAGTGGCAAGGAACCTACGAGCAGTACGTC. Translating it yields CATKWQGTYEQYV. The chain links TRBV24-1 to TRBJ2-7; D unresolved. Germline lookup yields CDR1 KGHDR and CDR2 SFDVKD. The CDR3 length is 13 residues. Deletions cut 8 bases from V and 2 bases from J, with 12 bases between.

The chain couples TRBV12-3 or TRBV12-4 to TRBJ1-2; 8 bases are a match to TRBD1. The CDR3 is 16 amino acids. The ends lost 4 bases at V and 0 bases at J; junction bases unmatched: 7. The DNA for the CDR3 is TGTGCCAGCAGTTCCTCGGACAGGGCGGCTAACTATGGCTACACCTTC. Its protein is CASSSSDRAANYGYTF.

This clonotype showed up many times. The chain is built from TRBV12-3 or TRBV12-4 and TRBJ1-4, with no clear D. With 3 bases removed from V and 8 bases from J, the gap between germline ends came to 10 bases. The CDR3 runs 13 residues. The CDR3 loop reads CASSFKIGEKLFF. The CDR3 DNA follows: TGTGCCAGCAGTTTCAAGATCGGGGAAAAACTGTTTTTT.

This clonotype was counted many times. The V and J genes are TRBV6-5 and TRBJ2-1; no reliable D call. Germline loops: CDR1 MNHEY, CDR2 SVGAGI. This CDR3 is built from 16 residues. V was pared by 0 bases and J by 6 bases, with 15 bases between. The CDR3, as DNA: TGTGCCAGCAGTTACTCGAGTACCCCGGGTCTCAATGAGCAGTTCTTC. This encodes CASSYSSTPGLNEQFF.

In this sample, this clonotype turned up many times. V and J are TRBV20-1 and TRBJ2-3; the D gene is possibly TRBD2 (6 bases). Trimming left V 1 base short and J 0 bases short, with 8 bases between. The CDR3 is 14 residues long. Germline values: CDR1 DFQATT, CDR2 SNEGSKA (reference sequence). The CDR3 reads CSARAGLSTDTQYF. The CDR3 DNA reads TGCAGTGCTAGAGCGGGACTTAGCACAGATACGCAGTATTTT.

V gene TRBV24-1 combines with J gene TRBJ2-3; TRBD2 matches at 10 bases. Trimming removed 7 bases from V and 2 bases from J; junction bases left unmatched: 5. This CDR3 is built from 15 residues. Germline V gene data show CDR1 as KGHDR and CDR2 as SFDVKD. CDR3 region: CATSESGRDTDTQYF. CDR3 sequence (DNA): TGTGCCACCAGCGAAAGCGGGAGGGACACAGATACGCAGTATTTT.

This clonotype was picked up a small number of times. The rearrangement joins TRBV21-1 to TRBJ2-7; the DNA was not compared with TRBD1, the D call given in the table. TRBV21-1 is a documented pseudogene. CDR3 length equals 15 residues. The CDR3 DNA is TGTGCCAGCAGCCCAGGCAGACAGGGGGCATACGAGCAGTACGTC. Protein: CASSPGRQGAYEQYV.

This clonotype was counted a few times. The V gene is TRBV7-9, the J gene TRBJ2-1, with 10 bases that match TRBD2. V lost 5 bases, J lost 2 bases, and 6 bases stayed unmatched. The CDR3 is 16 residues long. Germline-derived CDR1 and CDR2 are SEHNR and FQNEAQ (reference sequence). The CDR3 bases are TGTGCCAGCAGCGGTCCAGCGGGAGGGACCTACAATGAGCAGTTCTTC. This codes for CASSGPAGGTYNEQFF. Drawing the rest from reference TRBV7-9 and TRBJ2-1, the complete variable domain is DTGVSQNPRHKITKRGQNVTFRCDPISEHNRLYWYRQTLGQGPEFLTYFQNEAQLEKSRLLSDRFSAERPKGSFSTLEIQRTEQGDSAMYLCASSGPAGGTYNEQFFGPGTRLTVL.

V and J are TRBV11-2 and TRBJ2-1; TRBD2 is a possible D gene (6 bases). Germline V gene lookup returns CDR1 SGHAT and CDR2 FQNNGV. V lost 5 bases, J lost 10 bases, and 12 bases lay in between. This CDR3 is built from 12 residues. The CDR3 DNA is TGTGCCAGCAGCGGGGACTTCCTAGAGCAGTTCTTC. Its protein is CASSGDFLEQFF.

This clonotype has only a few counts. The rearrangement uses TRBV9 and TRBJ1-6; no definite D call. The germline CDR1 and CDR2 sequences are SGDLS and YYNGEE. The CDR3 totals 15 residues. Between the trimmed V and J ends, which lost 5 bases and 8 bases, there was a span of 17 bases. The CDR3 sequence is CASSDYRFPHSPLHF. The CDR3 nucleotides read TGTGCCAGCAGTGACTATCGATTTCCCCATTCACCCCTCCACTTT.